Below, one TCR beta chain is given with its context. The source of the sample is a study of cytomegalovirus exposure and HLA in healthy donors. This CDR3 comprises 13 residues. Germline V lookup: CDR1 LNHNV, CDR2 YYDKDF (reference sequence). V shed 2 bases and J 4 bases; nucleotides not matched to a gene: 0. The PCR was carried out with 60 Vbeta primers and 13 Jbeta primers. Clones were sequenced by immunoSEQ multiplex PCR, and TCRdb holds only the in-frame ones, with some missing. The sample comprises roughly 120,000 clones, just under 70% of which are singletons, and about 5.5% rests with the top ten.

Sample: PBMCs. This receptor was taken from a woman in her 70s in good health and CMV-seropositive. This chain connects TRBV15 to TRBJ2-3, with 7 bases fitting TRBD2. Written as DNA, the CDR3 is TGTGCCACCAGCAGACGGGGGGCAGATACGCAGTATTTT. This gives the protein CATSRRGADTQYF.